This TCR beta chain was observed in a study of cytomegalovirus exposure and HLA in healthy donors (dated by TCRdb to the late 2010s). For the wider study: An earlier analysis of 587 of the donors reported approximately 260 Gb of sequence data and 117 million unique TCR beta sequences obtained from about 179 million T cells. Both class I and class II loci were covered by HLA typing, at four-digit resolution. The study was designed to test whether signatures of past pathogen exposure could be identified by cataloging public T cell receptors. Roughly five DR-DQ haplotypes were handled as single units for association and clustering because linkage in the cohort was strong. An earlier analysis of roughly 600 of the donors used high-throughput TCR beta sequencing to judge whether each TCR beta V gene segment behaved as functional or pseudogenic. All discovery cohort repertoires had been generated using a single sequencing platform. Donor age, sex, ethnicity and CMV serostatus were collected together with the repertoire data. Among the roughly 390 genotyped donors, around 81% belonged to the genetic ancestry cluster associated with self-reported Caucasian donors. Typing coverage varied by locus: roughly 629-640 donors for A, B, C, DRB1 and DQB1; approximately 500 for DQA1; approximately 610 for DPA1; around 490 for DPB1. Across some 400 genotyped donors of the cohort, an average of about 240,000 unique TCR beta nucleotide sequences per donor were sequenced, and 15% to 20% of those sequences were non-productive. An early release covering more than 500 HLA-typed donors comprised about 300 gigabases of sequencing data and approximately 85 million unique TCR sequences. To predict cytomegalovirus infection status, the study combined high-throughput TCR immunosequencing, statistical association of individual TCRs with disease status, and machine learning. Rather than using new phenotypic data, the later analysis identified candidate immune exposures from TCR beta sequences and from how often those sequences occurred across donors. The T cell repertoires of under 700 subjects were profiled by immunosequencing and related to cytomegalovirus serostatus. To study patterns of TCR occurrence, a later analysis re-analyzed previously published TCR beta repertoires from 666 donors and added high-resolution HLA genotyping. A separate validation cohort of some 130 different subjects was used in addition to the approximately 670-subject first cohort. A later genetic analysis used genome-wide SNP genotypes for about 55% of the 666 donors, treating that subset as a discovery cohort. Study-wide conclusions, independent of this receptor: When HLA alleles, especially DR and DQ, strongly co-occurred, attributing TCR associations to individual alleles was difficult. A few of the identified cytomegalovirus-associated TCR beta chains were confirmed in vitro to be specific for cytomegalovirus antigens. According to a later analysis, parvovirus B19, influenza, CMV and Epstein-Barr virus appeared linked to several top co-occurrence clusters. In a later analysis, HLA-associated TCR beta chains were found to be more clonally expanded and to have lower generation probabilities than equally common non-associated chains. A later analysis found that most CMV-associated TCR beta chains appeared HLA-restricted, with HLA associations seemingly driven largely by CMV exposure. Compared with the 666-donor mean, donors in an Asian-associated ancestry cluster had fewer N-insertions in productive TCRs, according to a later genetic analysis. The presence/absence analyses assumed that sequencing depth was roughly uniform across donors, and that assumption may not be true. Only TCR beta chains were sequenced in this cohort, and the absence of alpha or paired-chain data limited detectable features. The classifier was reported to diagnose cytomegalovirus status with high specificity and sensitivity in both the original and validation cohorts. A cluster of highly shared sequence variants was judged likely to be a technical artifact of the sequencing pipeline. An association between a missense DCLRE1C variant and V-gene and J-gene trimming of TCR beta chains was found in a later genetic analysis and replicated in an independent cohort. Correlated functional status among segregating V segments might reflect linkage disequilibrium, but an unknown experimental factor could not be ruled out. The study gave a list of under 200 TCR beta chains associated with cytomegalovirus. The 87-base-pair reads could not distinguish some IMGT-functional V segments, including TRBV6-2 and TRBV6-3, so those segments were excluded. Because counts were too low, about 18 rarely observed V segments, including chromosome 9 orphons, were excluded from the earlier analysis of about 500 of the donors. HLA typing was unavailable for some donors at each locus, so association tests used only the typed subset. In an earlier analysis of about 600 of the donors, most TCR beta V segments appeared in productive rearrangements about 87% or about 30% of the time, broadly matching IMGT annotations. At a false discovery rate of 0.05, a later analysis linked 16,000 or so TCR beta sequences to specific HLA alleles. A further reported finding was that TCR beta sequences accurately predicted the HLA-A and HLA-B alleles for most subjects in the first cohort. In a later analysis, the rate of TCR association differed among HLA loci, with DRB1 alleles having the most associated TCRs and HLA-C alleles having the fewest. Immune exposure information for the cohort was limited to CMV serostatus. The authors suggested that the approach could potentially be generalized to other disease states and immunological phenotypes. Across donors, most TCR sequences were observed very rarely, whereas some public TCRs were present in many individuals.

The library was built by means of the immunoSEQ multiplex PCR assay. For the multiplex PCR, a mixture combining 60 forward primers for TCR Vbeta segments and 13 reverse primers for TCR Jbeta segments was used. Amplification of the CDR3 region of rearranged TCR beta genes was performed with a multiplex PCR assay on genomic DNA. The Illumina HiSeq System was used to sequence the amplified TCR beta libraries as 87-base-pair reads. On the study's bioinformatics: In a later analysis, some 80 million unique TCR beta chains were counted across the approximately 620 repertoires, and roughly 10 million of these chains were shared by at least two donors. Raw reads were error-corrected and collapsed into unique sequences by a nearest-neighbor algorithm in which closely related sequences were merged to remove PCR and sequencing errors. Alignment of CDR3 sequences to IMGT reference sequences was used to assign V, D and J gene segments. For a sequence to be retained, at least a six-nucleotide match to both a V gene segment and a J gene segment was required. A rearrangement was called productive if the CDR3 had no stop codons and remained in frame with V and J, and every other rearrangement was called non-productive. Following IMGT convention, CDR3 was defined as the stretch from the second conserved V-encoded cysteine up to the conserved J-encoded phenylalanine. In an earlier analysis of more than 550 of the donors, sequences lacking an unambiguous match to a single V gene segment were excluded. In an earlier analysis of roughly 500 of the donors, V segments were called functional above 56.7% productive rearrangements and were called segregating when the between-donor standard deviation exceeded 5%. A statistical classification framework was built for diagnosing cytomegalovirus status from the catalog of TCR beta chain sequences. V and J gene assignment, in a later analysis, came from comparing TCR nucleotide sequences with IMGT/GENE-DB human TR gene sequences. Using the TCRdist pipeline, a later analysis assigned CDR3 sequences along with most-parsimonious VDJ recombination scenarios. A later analysis defined each TCR beta chain by its CDR3 amino acid sequence plus V-gene family, and excluded reads lacking a unique V-gene family. A later analysis removed 550 to 700 highly shared, low-generation-probability nucleotide sequences to deal with suspected cross-contamination and a sequencing artifact. In a later analysis, a clonal expansion index for each public chain was calculated from normalized within-repertoire ranks of inferred template counts. In a later analysis, generation probabilities were computed using a VDJ recombination model fitted to out-of-frame rearrangements, and the results were checked against IGoR. A later analysis scored TCR-TCR, TCR-HLA and TCR-CMV co-occurrence with hypergeometric tests, applying a repertoire-size bias correction to TCR pairs. False discovery rates were estimated in a later analysis by permuting HLA or CMV assignments 20 times. A later analysis grouped co-occurring TCRs with DBSCAN, adding TCRdist sequence similarity when clustering within HLA-allele-positive subsets. Repertoires with fewer than 30,000 or more than 120,000 public chains, plus five repertoires with anomalous nucleotide sharing, were excluded from co-occurrence clustering. Imported from immuneACCESS, the table was reduced by TCRdb to in-frame sequences with V and J called. These copies leave out some clones; in studies compared against another copy, an unresolved V gene accounts for under half, and the cause of the remainder is not known. V, J and clone size are taken as reported in that table, and D and trimming were inferred from the DNA itself. The sample profile shows approximately 250,000 clones; about 77% of them were found once. The top ten clones comprise about 0.5% of the sample.

The cohort was made up of 650 to 700 healthy bone marrow donors. At the time of sampling, every cohort member was nominally healthy, though immune exposures that went unrecorded were likely present. The donor was CMV seronegative and was included in the group of 352 seronegative cohort members. A peripheral blood sample was collected from each donor, and TCR beta sequencing was performed on peripheral blood mononuclear cells. The Qiagen DNeasy Blood Extraction Kit was used to extract genomic DNA from the blood cell samples. The germline V and J ends show losses of 0 bases and 3 bases respectively, and no gene match explains 4 bases of the junction. Based on the germline V gene, the CDR1 and CDR2 sequences are MNHEY and SVGAGI. Counted from cysteine to phenylalanine, this CDR3 has 16 amino acids. Only the CDR3 DNA is retained, 48 bases long and in frame from the first base. A remark on this clone: It has no known antigen specificity. No much larger clone exists at a distance of one base, and base qualities are not known.

Here the chain combines TRBV6-5 and TRBJ2-1; TRBD2 aligns with 8 central bases. The clonotype comes from a boy between 10 and 17 years old in good health and CMV-seronegative. The sequenced sample was PBMCs. At the DNA level, the sequence is TGTGCCAGCAGTTACTCGAGCGGGAGTGACTACAATGAGCAGTTCTTC. It codes for CASSYSSGSDYNEQFF.